This T cell receptor (beta chain) comes out of a study of human T cells and chemical hapten exposure. In its sample, this clonotype was seen a few times. There are 14 residues in the CDR3. Trimming left V 3 bases short and J 2 bases short, with 11 bases between. Germline V gives CDR1 MDHEN, CDR2 SYDVKM. The sample's time point: patch test 1, 2 weeks after DPC sensitization. The treatment was: therapeutic diphenylcyclopropenone sensitization with weekly scalp DPC. MiXCR, run by TCRdb on the RACE reads, gives a single entry per CDR3 protein. The sample holds around 50,000 distinct CDR3 sequences, about 9.3% seen once.

V and J are TRBV28 and TRBJ2-7; D is undetermined. This clonotype originated in a woman aged 35 to 49 with alopecia areata. Some clones in this sample may be carry-over from other donors' samples. Source: whole blood, taken in connection with sensitization to the hapten diphenylcyclopropenone (DPC). CDR3 coding DNA: TGTGCCAGCAGTTTTGGCAGCACTGCCTACGAGCAGTACTTC. Protein: CASSFGSTAYEQYF. The full variable domain, its missing parts supplied by reference TRBV28 and TRBJ2-7, is DVKVTQSSRYLVKRTGEKVFLECVQDMDHENMFWYRQDPGLGLRLIYFSYDVKMKEKGDIPEGYSVSREKKERFSLILESASTNQTSMYLCASSFGSTAYEQYFGPGTRLTVT.